These 10 T cell receptor beta chains were sequenced from one sample in a study of T cells after yellow fever vaccination. MiXCR, run by TCRdb on the 5' RACE reads, gives a single entry per CDR3 protein. Of 340,000 or so distinct CDR3 sequences listed, approximately 13% are singletons. The sequences come from CD4+ T cells sorted from PBMCs, collected 15 days after the yellow fever booster vaccination. The receptors come from a man aged 18 to 30 who received the YFV17D yellow fever vaccine.

The chain is built from TRBV7-8 and TRBJ2-2, with D hard to call. Looked up from germline, CDR1 is SGHVS and CDR2 is FQNEAQ. CDR3 length: 13 residues. Trimming stripped 3 bases from V and 6 bases from J, with 8 bases between. Here the CDR3 reads CASSFRLSGELFF. The CDR3 nucleotides are TGTGCCAGCAGCTTTCGTCTCTCCGGGGAGCTGTTTTTT.

This rearrangement joins TRBV7-2 to TRBJ2-2; TRBD1 aligns across 8 bases. V dropped 1 base and J dropped 4; count of bases not matched to a gene: 2. CDR1 and CDR2 (germline): SGHTA, FQGNSA. This CDR3 spans 15 amino acids. CDR3 DNA sequence: TGTGCCAGCAGCTTAGTGACAGGGGTCACCGGGGAGCTGTTTTTT. Translation: CASSLVTGVTGELFF.

V and J are TRBV5-8 and TRBJ1-2, with unresolved D. The germline CDR1 and CDR2 sequences are SGHTS and YDEGEE. Trimming shortened V by 4 bases and J by 8 bases, and 18 bases separated the two germline ends. The CDR3 length is 14 residues. The CDR3 protein is CASSLLLEDVGYTF. Written as DNA, the CDR3 is TGTGCCAGCAGCCTGCTATTGGAAGACGTCGGCTACACCTTC.

This clonotype was picked up many times. The rearrangement uses TRBV20-1 and TRBJ1-2; TRBD1 agrees at 8 bases. Germline lookup yields CDR1 DFQATT and CDR2 SNEGSKA (reference sequence). CDR3 length: 13 amino acids. V shed 2 bases, J shed 7 bases, and the junction held 6 bases outside the gene matches. CDR3 nucleotide sequence: TGCAGTGCTAGAAGAGACAGGGGACCTGGCTACACCTTC. Encoded protein: CSARRDRGPGYTF.

This clonotype was picked up a small number of times. Sequence at one end of the junction differs from germline and may be a read error. This sequence joins TRBV7-7 and TRBJ2-5; TRBD1 matches at 8 bases. Germline-derived CDR1 and CDR2 are SSHAT and FNYEAQ (reference sequence). The CDR3 is 14 residues long. CDR3 sequence reads: CASSVNRGAPTQYF. CDR3 in DNA: TGTGCTAGCAGCGTAAACAGGGGGGCTCCGACCCAGTACTTC.

This clonotype appeared many times. The chain has TRBV4-2 and TRBJ1-5; D is uncertain. The CDR3 contains 15 residues. Germline CDR1 LGHNA, CDR2 YNFKEQ. Trimming cost V 0 bases and J 0 bases, with 6 bases left between them. This CDR3 reads CASSQEGSSNQPQHF. The DNA for the CDR3 is TGTGCCAGCAGCCAAGAAGGGTCTAGCAATCAGCCCCAGCATTTT.

This clonotype was counted between two and nine times. The chain recombines TRBV7-2 with TRBJ2-3, with TRBD2 matching 7 bases. The V gene end was trimmed by 2 bases and the J gene end by 4 bases; junction bases not matched to a gene: 6. Per germline, CDR1 SGHTA and CDR2 FQGNSA. CDR3 length equals 15 residues. CDR3 in DNA: TGTGCCAGCAGCTTACAAAGCGGGGCCGCAGATACGCAGTATTTT. Amino acid sequence: CASSLQSGAADTQYF.

The chain carries TRBV7-2 and TRBJ2-2, with D possibly being TRBD1 (5 bases). The germline gives CDR1 SGHTA, CDR2 FQGNSA. The CDR3 sequence is 12 residues long. V lost 5 bases and J lost 7, with 8 bases in between. The CDR3: CASSGDSGELFF. In DNA form, the CDR3 reads TGTGCCAGCAGCGGAGACAGCGGGGAGCTGTTTTTT.

J is TRBJ2-7 and V is TRBV5-6; D is possibly TRBD1 (6 bases). This CDR3 has 15 residues. V was shortened by 2 bases and J by 1 base, with 13 bases between the two germline ends. Per the germline V gene, CDR1 is SGHDT and CDR2 is YYEEEE. The CDR3 spells CASSFGTYTSYEQYV. DNA for the CDR3: TGTGCCAGCAGCTTCGGGACATATACGTCCTACGAGCAGTACGTC.

This clonotype has a count of ten or more. V usage is TRBV29-1 and J usage is TRBJ1-1; perhaps TRBD1 as D (5 bases). From germline, CDR1 is SQVTM and CDR2 ANQGSEA. Trimming removed 3 bases at V and 0 bases at J, with 8 bases between. This CDR3 region has 13 residues. CDR3 loop: CSVDRAMNTEAFF. CDR3 DNA sequence: TGCAGCGTTGACAGGGCCATGAACACTGAAGCTTTCTTT.